This T cell receptor beta chain comes out of a study of neurological immune-mediated disorders. In this sample, this clonotype turned up many times. Its antigen is currently unknown. TCRdb analysed the 5' RACE reads with MiXCR anew, one entry per CDR3 protein. The sample contains roughly 89,000 distinct CDR3 sequences, about 2.5% of which appear only once. Study findings and constraints: When the repertoires were grouped phylogenetically, those of 18 of the 34 multiple sclerosis patients came together in a single cluster of related CDR3 sequences, which points to a possible repertoire-level signature. Among expanded clones, no CDR3 amino acid sequences were shared across subjects, a pattern suggesting private repertoires in all groups.

The receptor was derived from a woman aged 25 to 39 with multiple sclerosis. The sequenced sample was PBMCs.

The CDR3 is CASSLEGQNYGYTF. The CDR3 coding sequence is TGCGCCAGCAGCTTGGAGGGACAGAACTATGGCTACACCTTC. This chain uses TRBV5-1 with TRBJ1-2, with 7 nucleotides matching TRBD1. Germline CDR1 reads SGHRS; CDR2 reads YFSETQ. There are 14 residues in the CDR3. V lost 0 bases, J lost 2 bases, and 1 base stayed unmatched.